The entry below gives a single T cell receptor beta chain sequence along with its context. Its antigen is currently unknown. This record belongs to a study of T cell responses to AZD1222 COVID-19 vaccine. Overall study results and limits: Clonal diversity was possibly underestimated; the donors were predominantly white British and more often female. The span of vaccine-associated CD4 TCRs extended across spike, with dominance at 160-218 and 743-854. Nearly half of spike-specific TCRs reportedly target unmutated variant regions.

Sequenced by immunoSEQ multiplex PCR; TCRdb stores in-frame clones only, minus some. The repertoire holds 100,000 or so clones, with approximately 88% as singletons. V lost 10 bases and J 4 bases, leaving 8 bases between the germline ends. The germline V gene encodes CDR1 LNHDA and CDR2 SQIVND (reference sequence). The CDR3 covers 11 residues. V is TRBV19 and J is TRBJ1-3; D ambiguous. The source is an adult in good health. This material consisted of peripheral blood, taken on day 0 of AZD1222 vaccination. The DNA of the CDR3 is TGTGCCACCAAGTTCGGAAACACCATATATTTT. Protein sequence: CATKFGNTIYF.